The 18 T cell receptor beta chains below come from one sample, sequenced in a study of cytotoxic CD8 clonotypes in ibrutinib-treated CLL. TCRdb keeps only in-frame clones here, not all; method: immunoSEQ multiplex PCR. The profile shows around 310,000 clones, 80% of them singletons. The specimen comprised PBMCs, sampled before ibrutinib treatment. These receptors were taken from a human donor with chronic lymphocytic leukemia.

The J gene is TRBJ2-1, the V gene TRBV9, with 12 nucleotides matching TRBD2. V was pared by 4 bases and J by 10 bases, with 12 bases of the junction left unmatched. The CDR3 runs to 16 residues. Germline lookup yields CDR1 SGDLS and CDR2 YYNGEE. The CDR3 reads CASSTRTSGDIFEQFF. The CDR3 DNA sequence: TGTGCCAGCAGCACACGGACTAGCGGGGACATATTCGAGCAGTTCTTC.

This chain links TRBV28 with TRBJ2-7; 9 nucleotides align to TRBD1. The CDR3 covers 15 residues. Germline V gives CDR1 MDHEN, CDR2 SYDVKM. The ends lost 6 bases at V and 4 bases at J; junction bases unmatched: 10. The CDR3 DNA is TGTGCCAGCAGCAGTACCGGGACAGGGATTTACGAGCAGTACTTC. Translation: CASSSTGTGIYEQYF.

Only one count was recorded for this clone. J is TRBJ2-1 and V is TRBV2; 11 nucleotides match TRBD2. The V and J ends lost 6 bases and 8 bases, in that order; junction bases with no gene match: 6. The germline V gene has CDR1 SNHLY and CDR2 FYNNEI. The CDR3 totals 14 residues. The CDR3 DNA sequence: TGTGCCAGCAGAGTAGCGGGAGGGTACGATGAGCAGTTCTTC. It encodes CASRVAGGYDEQFF.

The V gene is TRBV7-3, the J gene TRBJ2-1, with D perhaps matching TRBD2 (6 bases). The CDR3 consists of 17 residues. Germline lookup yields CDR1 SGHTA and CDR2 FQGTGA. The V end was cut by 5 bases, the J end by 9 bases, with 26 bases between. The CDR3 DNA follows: TGTGCCAGCAGCCCTTCCCGAGGGACTCAGACCATAAGTGAGCAGTTCTTC. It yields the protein CASSPSRGTQTISEQFF.

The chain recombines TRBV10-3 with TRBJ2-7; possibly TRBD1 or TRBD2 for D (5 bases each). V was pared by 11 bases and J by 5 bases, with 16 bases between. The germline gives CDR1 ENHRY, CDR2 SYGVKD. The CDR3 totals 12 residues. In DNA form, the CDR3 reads TGTGCCGTACCAGGGCAGGGAGACGAGCAGTACTTC. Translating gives CAVPGQGDEQYF.

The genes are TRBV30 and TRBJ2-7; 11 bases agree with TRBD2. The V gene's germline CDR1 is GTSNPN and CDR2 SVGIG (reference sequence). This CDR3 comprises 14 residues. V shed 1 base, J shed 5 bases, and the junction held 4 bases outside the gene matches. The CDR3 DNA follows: TGTGCCTGGAGTGAAGGACTAGCGGGTGACGAGCAGTACTTC. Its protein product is CAWSEGLAGDEQYF.

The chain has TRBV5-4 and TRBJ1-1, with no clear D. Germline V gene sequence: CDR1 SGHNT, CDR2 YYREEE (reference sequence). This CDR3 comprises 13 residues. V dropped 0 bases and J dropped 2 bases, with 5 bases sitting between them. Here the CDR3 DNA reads TGTGCCAGCAGCTTGGATGCCAACACTGAAGCTTTCTTT. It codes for CASSLDANTEAFF.

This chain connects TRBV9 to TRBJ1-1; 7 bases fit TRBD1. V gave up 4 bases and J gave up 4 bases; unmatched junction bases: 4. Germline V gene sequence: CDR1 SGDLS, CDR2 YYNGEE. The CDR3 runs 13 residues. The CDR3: CASSSGGGTEAFF. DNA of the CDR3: TGTGCCAGCAGCTCAGGGGGGGGCACTGAAGCTTTCTTT.

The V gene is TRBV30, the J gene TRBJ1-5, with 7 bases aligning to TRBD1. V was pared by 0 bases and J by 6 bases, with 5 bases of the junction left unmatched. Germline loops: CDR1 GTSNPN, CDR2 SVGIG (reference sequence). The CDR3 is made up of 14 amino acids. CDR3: CAWSVRSGGQPQHF. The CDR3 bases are TGTGCCTGGAGTGTAAGATCAGGGGGTCAGCCCCAGCATTTT. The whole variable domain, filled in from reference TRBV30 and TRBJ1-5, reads SQTIHQWPATLVQPVGSPLSLECTVEGTSNPNLYWYRQAAGRGLQLLFYSVGIGQISSEVPQNLSASRPQDRQFILSSKKLLLSDSGFYLCAWSVRSGGQPQHFGDGTRLSIL.

The CDR3 here is CASSLASANTGELFF. Here the CDR3 DNA reads TGCGCCAGCAGCTTGGCTAGCGCAAACACCGGGGAGCTGTTTTTT. The chain uses TRBV5-1 and TRBJ2-2; D might be TRBD2 (6 bases). Trimming cost V 0 bases and J 2 bases, with 8 bases left between them. Germline assignment: CDR1 SGHRS and CDR2 YFSETQ. CDR3 length equals 15 residues.

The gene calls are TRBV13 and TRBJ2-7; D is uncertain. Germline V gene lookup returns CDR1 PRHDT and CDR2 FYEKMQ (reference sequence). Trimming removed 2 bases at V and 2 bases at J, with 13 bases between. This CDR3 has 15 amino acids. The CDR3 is CASSLLPGEAYEQYF. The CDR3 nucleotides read TGTGCCAGCAGCTTACTACCCGGCGAAGCCTACGAGCAGTACTTC.

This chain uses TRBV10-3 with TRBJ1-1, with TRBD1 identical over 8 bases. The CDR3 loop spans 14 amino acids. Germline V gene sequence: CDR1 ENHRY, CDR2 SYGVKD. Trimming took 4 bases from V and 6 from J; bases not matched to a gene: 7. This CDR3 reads CAISGGQGGAEAFF. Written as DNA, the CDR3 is TGTGCCATCAGTGGAGGACAGGGAGGCGCTGAAGCTTTCTTT.

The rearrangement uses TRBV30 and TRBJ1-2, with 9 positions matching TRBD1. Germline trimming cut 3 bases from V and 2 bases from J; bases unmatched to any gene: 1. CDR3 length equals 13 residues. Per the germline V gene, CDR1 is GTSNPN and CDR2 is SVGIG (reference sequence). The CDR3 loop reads CAWRGQGNYGYTF. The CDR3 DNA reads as TGTGCCTGGAGGGGACAGGGAAACTATGGCTACACCTTC.

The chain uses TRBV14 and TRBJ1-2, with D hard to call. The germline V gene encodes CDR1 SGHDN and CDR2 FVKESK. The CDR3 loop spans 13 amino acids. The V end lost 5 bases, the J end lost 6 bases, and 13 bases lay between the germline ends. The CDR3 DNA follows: TGTGCCAGCAGCTGGGCGGGTGCAGATGGCTACACCTTC. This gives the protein CASSWAGADGYTF.

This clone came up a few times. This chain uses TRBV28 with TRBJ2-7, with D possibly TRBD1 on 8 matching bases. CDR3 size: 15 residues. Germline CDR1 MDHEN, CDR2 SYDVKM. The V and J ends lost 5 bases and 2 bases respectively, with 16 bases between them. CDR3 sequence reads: CASSTSGTGTYEQYF. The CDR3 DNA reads TGTGCCAGCAGTACGAGCGGGACAGGCACCTACGAGCAGTACTTC.

The CDR3 bases are TGTGCCGCCCAGGCGGACTTTAAAGAGACCCAGTACTTC. Its translation: CAAQADFKETQYF. The rearrangement uses TRBV2 and TRBJ2-5; D may be TRBD2 (5 bases). Trimming stripped 11 bases from V and 3 bases from J, with 16 bases between. Per germline, CDR1 SNHLY and CDR2 FYNNEI. The CDR3 has 13 residues.

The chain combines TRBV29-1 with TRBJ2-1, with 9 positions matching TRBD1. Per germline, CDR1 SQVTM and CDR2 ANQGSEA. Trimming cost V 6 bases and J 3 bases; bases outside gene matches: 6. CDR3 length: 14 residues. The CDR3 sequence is CSVPGTGNYNEQFF. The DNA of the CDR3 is TGCAGCGTCCCCGGGACAGGGAACTACAATGAGCAGTTCTTC.

CDR3 amino acids: CASSESIPSYEQYF. The DNA for the CDR3 is TGCGCCAGCAGTGAGTCTATCCCGTCCTACGAGCAGTACTTC. The chain is built from TRBV10-1 and TRBJ2-7; D is undetermined. Germline V lookup: CDR1 WNHNN, CDR2 SYGVQD (reference sequence). Between the trimmed V and J ends, which lost 0 bases and 1 base, there was a span of 7 bases. The CDR3 totals 14 residues.